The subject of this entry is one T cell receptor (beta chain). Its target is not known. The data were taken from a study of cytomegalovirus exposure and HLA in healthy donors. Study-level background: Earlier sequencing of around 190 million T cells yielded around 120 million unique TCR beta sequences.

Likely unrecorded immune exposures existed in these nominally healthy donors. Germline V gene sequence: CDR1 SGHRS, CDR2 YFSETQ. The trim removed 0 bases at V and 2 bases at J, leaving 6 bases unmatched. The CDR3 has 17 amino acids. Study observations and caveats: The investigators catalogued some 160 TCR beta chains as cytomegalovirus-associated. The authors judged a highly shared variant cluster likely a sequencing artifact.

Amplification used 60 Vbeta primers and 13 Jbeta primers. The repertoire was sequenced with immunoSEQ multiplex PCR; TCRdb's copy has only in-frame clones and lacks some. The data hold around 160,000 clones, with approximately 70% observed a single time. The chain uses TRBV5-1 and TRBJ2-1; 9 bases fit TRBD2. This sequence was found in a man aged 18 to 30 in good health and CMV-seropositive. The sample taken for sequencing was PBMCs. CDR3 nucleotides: TGCGCCAGCAGCTTGGAAGAATCTAGCGGGACCTACAATGAGCAGTTCTTC. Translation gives CASSLEESSGTYNEQFF. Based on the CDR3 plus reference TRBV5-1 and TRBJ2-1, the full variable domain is KAGVTQTPRYLIKTRGQQVTLSCSPISGHRSVSWYQQTPGQGLQFLFEYFSETQRNKGNFPGRFSGRQFSNSRSEMNVSTLELGDSALYLCASSLEESSGTYNEQFFGPGTRLTVL.